This entry concerns a single T cell receptor (beta chain). The antigen is undetermined. Per the germline V gene, CDR1 is MNHEY and CDR2 is SVGAGI. V dropped 2 bases and J dropped 1; count of bases not matched to a gene: 1. The CDR3 runs to 14 residues. The source of the sample is a study of T cell repertoires in cytomegalovirus infection. TCRdb re-analysed the reads in MiXCR, keeping a single row per CDR3 protein. The sample has roughly 150,000 distinct CDR3 sequences; 32% are singletons. The origin of this receptor is a human donor in good health (CMV status not recorded). Some clones in this sample may be carry-over from other donors' samples. This rearrangement joins TRBV6-5 to TRBJ1-2, with 7 bases lining up with TRBD1. The material sequenced was CD8+ T cells from cultured PBMCs, taken from culture after CMV antigen stimulation. This CDR3 is CASSYGTDNYGYTF. CDR3 nucleotides: TGTGCCAGCAGTTACGGGACAGATAACTATGGCTACACCTTC.